This record looks at one T cell receptor (beta chain) sequence and its context. This sample was included in a study of blood T cell repertoires in COVID-19. The V end lost 2 bases, the J end lost 4 bases, and 8 bases lay between the germline ends. The CDR3 consists of 14 residues. Germline lookup yields CDR1 LGHNA and CDR2 YNFKEQ. TCRdb's table, derived via immunoSEQ multiplex PCR, lists solely in-frame clones and lacks some. This sample has 210,000 or so clones; 65% to 85% occur once, and the top ten carry about 4.3%. The V call is TRBV4-2, the J call TRBJ2-2; weak D call: TRBD2 (5 bases). The receptor's source is a man aged 25 to 40 with acute COVID-19. Sequences were obtained from PBMCs or T cells enriched from blood (not recorded which). CDR3 in DNA: TGTGCCAGCAGCCAATGGACTGTCACCGGGGAGCTGTTTTTT. Amino acid sequence: CASSQWTVTGELFF.